The next 15 T cell receptor beta chains were all read from a single sample in a study of technical replicates of blood from a handful of donors. The repertoire was sequenced with immunoSEQ multiplex PCR; TCRdb's copy has only in-frame clones and lacks some. The sample holds 65,000 to 85,000 clones, around 96% seen once. Material: T cells isolated from PBMCs. The receptor source for this set is a human donor in good health.

This chain joins TRBV5-4 and TRBJ2-7; 7 nucleotides line up with TRBD2. This CDR3 is 15 amino acids long. CDR1 SGHNT and CDR2 YYREEE come from the germline V gene (reference sequence). J was trimmed by 2 bases and V by 3 bases; bases with no gene match: 8. The CDR3 DNA is TGTGCCAGCAGCTGGACTGCGAGCGGGACCTACGAGCAGTACTTC. Translated, it gives CASSWTASGTYEQYF.

A few counts support this clone. V is TRBV5-1 and J is TRBJ2-2; 7 bases fit TRBD1. Trimming took 3 bases from V and 0 from J; bases not matched to a gene: 5. This CDR3 spans 16 amino acids. CDR1 and CDR2 (germline): SGHRS, YFSETQ. Written as DNA, the CDR3 is TGCGCCAGCAGCTCGACAGGGTTCACGAACACCGGGGAGCTGTTTTTT. This gives the protein CASSSTGFTNTGELFF.

About this clone: Its ends do not fully match the called genes, so a read error is possible. This rearrangement joins TRBV11-2 to TRBJ2-7; TRBD1 agrees at 11 bases. This CDR3 is 15 amino acids long. Germline V lookup: CDR1 SGHAT, CDR2 FQNNGV. The DNA for the CDR3 is TGTGCCAGCAGCTCACGCGGGACAGGGGGGTACGCGCAGTACTTC. This translates into CASSSRGTGGYAQYF.

V gene TRBV4-2 combines with J gene TRBJ2-7; TRBD1 might be the D (6 bases). V was trimmed by 3 bases and J by 1 base, leaving 16 bases between them. Germline V lookup: CDR1 LGHNA, CDR2 YNFKEQ. The CDR3 has 16 amino acids. CDR3: CASSQGTGHSSYEQYF. The CDR3 DNA follows: TGTGCCAGCAGCCAGGGGACGGGACATTCTTCCTACGAGCAGTACTTC.

The chain combines TRBV28 with TRBJ2-5; D possibly corresponds to TRBD2 (9 bases). Germline V lookup: CDR1 MDHEN, CDR2 SYDVKM. The CDR3 contains 17 residues. The V gene lost 6 bases and the J gene lost 5 bases, with 25 bases spanning the gap. The CDR3 nucleotides read TGTGCCAGCAGGGGACAGGAGGGACTAGCTACCTGGGAGACCCAGTACTTC. Protein: CASRGQEGLATWETQYF.

This clone appeared a single time. This rearrangement joins TRBV7-3 to TRBJ1-1; the D is unclear. The CDR3 runs 14 residues. Deletions cut 5 bases from V and 1 base from J, with 11 bases between. Germline values: CDR1 SGHTA, CDR2 FQGTGA. Written as DNA, the CDR3 is TGTGCCAGCAGCCAAGGTGGGAGGAACACTGAAGCTTTCTTT. Its translation is CASSQGGRNTEAFF.

This chain uses TRBV6-6 with TRBJ2-7, with 7 bases lining up with TRBD2. V shed 6 bases, J shed 1 base, and the junction held 9 bases outside the gene matches. CDR3 length: 15 residues. The germline gives CDR1 MNHNY, CDR2 SVGAGI (reference sequence). The CDR3 sequence is CASSLPLAASYEQYF. CDR3 coding DNA: TGTGCCAGCAGCCTACCCCTAGCGGCGTCCTACGAGCAGTACTTC.

This clone was detected only once. The chain combines TRBV4-1 with TRBJ2-2, with TRBD2 identical over 13 bases. CDR1 is MGHRA, CDR2 YSYEKL, per germline. The CDR3 loop spans 17 amino acids. Trimming at V came to 3 bases and at J to 7 bases, leaving 8 bases not matched to a gene. CDR3 DNA: TGCGCCAGCAGCCACCAGCCGGGACTAGCGGGACTCGGGGAGCTGTTTTTT. Translated, it gives CASSHQPGLAGLGELFF.

V and J are TRBV4-1 and TRBJ1-5; TRBD1 matches 8 bases. The CDR3 sequence is 16 residues long. Trimming took 3 bases from V and 1 from J; bases not matched to a gene: 5. In germline, CDR1 is MGHRA, CDR2 YSYEKL. The CDR3 nucleotides read TGCGCCAGCAGCCAGGGGACAGGTAGCAGCAATCAGCCCCAGCATTTT. Translating gives CASSQGTGSSNQPQHF.

The chain couples TRBV11-2 to TRBJ2-2; the match to TRBD2 covers 8 bases. Trimming cost V 4 bases and J 6 bases; bases outside gene matches: 10. Germline loops: CDR1 SGHAT, CDR2 FQNNGV. The CDR3 loop spans 16 amino acids. The CDR3 is CASSSVKREWAGELFF. The CDR3 DNA reads TGTGCCAGCAGCTCGGTAAAGCGGGAGTGGGCCGGGGAGCTGTTTTTT.

The chain couples TRBV10-1 to TRBJ2-3; maybe TRBD2 (6 bases). Germline V gene data show CDR1 as WNHNN and CDR2 as SYGVQD (reference sequence). V was cut by 5 bases and J by 0 bases, with 9 bases left in between. This CDR3 has 14 residues. CDR3 residues: CASSTGLSTDTQYF. CDR3 bases: TGCGCCAGCAGTACGGGACTCAGCACAGATACGCAGTATTTT.

V usage is TRBV6-6 and J usage is TRBJ1-2; TRBD1 matches at 7 bases. The CDR3 extends over 13 amino acids. The germline V gene has CDR1 MNHNY and CDR2 SVGAGI (reference sequence). With 6 bases clipped from V and 3 bases from J, the junction kept 4 bases outside the gene matches. The DNA for the CDR3 is TGTGCCAGCAGCGAGGACAGGTACTATGGCTACACCTTC. This codes for CASSEDRYYGYTF.

V is TRBV6-5 and J is TRBJ1-5; TRBD1 aligns across 8 bases. The CDR3 totals 16 residues. The germline V gene has CDR1 MNHEY and CDR2 SVGAGI. J lost 3 bases, V lost 0 bases, and 4 bases had no gene match. The DNA of the CDR3 is TGTGCCAGCAGTTACTCACAGGGGGGGATCAATCAGCCCCAGCATTTT. Residues: CASSYSQGGINQPQHF.

The chain is built from TRBV27 and TRBJ1-2; unclear D gene. V was pared by 3 bases and J by 3 bases, with 8 bases between. Germline assignment: CDR1 MNHEY and CDR2 SMNVEV (reference sequence). This CDR3 region has 13 residues. The CDR3 nucleotides read TGTGCCAGCAGTTTTCGGGAGGACTATGGCTACACCTTC. Its protein is CASSFREDYGYTF.

The V call is TRBV10-3, the J call TRBJ2-7; a possible D gene is TRBD1 (6 bases). The CDR3 consists of 14 residues. CDR1 ENHRY and CDR2 SYGVKD come from the germline V gene. V was pared by 2 bases and J by 7 bases, with 15 bases between. As DNA, the CDR3 is TGTGCCATCAGTGAGGTAGGGGGAAGTGGGGAGCAGTACTTC. Translating gives CAISEVGGSGEQYF.